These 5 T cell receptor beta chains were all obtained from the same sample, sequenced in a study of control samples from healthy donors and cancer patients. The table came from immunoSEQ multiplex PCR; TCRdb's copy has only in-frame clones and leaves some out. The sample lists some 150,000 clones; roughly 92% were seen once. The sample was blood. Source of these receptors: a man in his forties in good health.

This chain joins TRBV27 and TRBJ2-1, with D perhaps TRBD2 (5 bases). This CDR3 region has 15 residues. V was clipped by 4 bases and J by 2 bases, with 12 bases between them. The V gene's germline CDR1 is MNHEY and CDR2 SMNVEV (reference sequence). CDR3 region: CASSYSGKPYNEQFF. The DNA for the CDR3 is TGTGCCAGCAGTTATTCCGGGAAACCCTACAATGAGCAGTTCTTC.

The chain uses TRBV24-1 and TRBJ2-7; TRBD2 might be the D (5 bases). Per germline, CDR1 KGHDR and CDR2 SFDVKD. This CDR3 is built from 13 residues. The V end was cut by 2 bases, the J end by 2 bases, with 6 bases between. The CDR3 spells CATSDSGTYEQYF. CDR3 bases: TGTGCCACCAGTGATTCCGGGACCTACGAGCAGTACTTC.

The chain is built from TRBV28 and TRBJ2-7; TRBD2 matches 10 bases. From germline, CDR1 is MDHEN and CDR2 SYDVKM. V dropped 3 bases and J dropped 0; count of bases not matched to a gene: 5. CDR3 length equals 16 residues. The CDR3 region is CASSFLRTSGSYEQYF. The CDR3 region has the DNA TGTGCCAGCAGTTTCCTCCGGACTAGCGGCTCCTACGAGCAGTACTTC.

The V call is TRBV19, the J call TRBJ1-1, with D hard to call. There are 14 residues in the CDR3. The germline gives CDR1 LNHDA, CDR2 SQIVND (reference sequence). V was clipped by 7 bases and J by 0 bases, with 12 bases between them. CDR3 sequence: CASTLGVLNTEAFF. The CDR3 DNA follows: TGTGCCAGTACCCTTGGGGTCCTGAACACTGAAGCTTTCTTT. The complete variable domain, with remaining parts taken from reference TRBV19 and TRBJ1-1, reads DGGITQSPKYLFRKEGQNVTLSCEQNLNHDAMYWYRQDPGQGLRLIYYSQIVNDFQKGDIAEGYSVSREKKESFPLTVTSAQKNPTAFYLCASTLGVLNTEAFFGQGTRLTVV.

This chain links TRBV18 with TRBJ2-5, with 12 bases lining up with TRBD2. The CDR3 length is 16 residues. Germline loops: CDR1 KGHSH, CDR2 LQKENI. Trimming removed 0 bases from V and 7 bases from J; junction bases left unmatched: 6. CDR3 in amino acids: CASSPPTSGSRATQYF. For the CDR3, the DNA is TGTGCCAGCTCACCACCGACTAGCGGGAGTAGGGCGACCCAGTACTTC.